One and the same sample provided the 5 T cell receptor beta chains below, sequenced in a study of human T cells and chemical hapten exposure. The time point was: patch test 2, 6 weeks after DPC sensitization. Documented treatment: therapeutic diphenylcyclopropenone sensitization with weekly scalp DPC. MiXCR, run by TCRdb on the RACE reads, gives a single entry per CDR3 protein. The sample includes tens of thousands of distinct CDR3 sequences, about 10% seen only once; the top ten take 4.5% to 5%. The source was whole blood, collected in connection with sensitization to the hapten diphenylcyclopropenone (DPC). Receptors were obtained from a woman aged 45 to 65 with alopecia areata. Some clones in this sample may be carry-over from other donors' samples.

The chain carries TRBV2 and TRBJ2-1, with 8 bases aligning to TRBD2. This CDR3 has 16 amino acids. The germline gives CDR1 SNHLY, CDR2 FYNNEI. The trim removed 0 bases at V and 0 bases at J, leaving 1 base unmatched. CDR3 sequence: CASSEASGSSYNEQFF. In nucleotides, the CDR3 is TGTGCCAGCAGTGAAGCCAGCGGGAGCTCCTACAATGAGCAGTTCTTC.

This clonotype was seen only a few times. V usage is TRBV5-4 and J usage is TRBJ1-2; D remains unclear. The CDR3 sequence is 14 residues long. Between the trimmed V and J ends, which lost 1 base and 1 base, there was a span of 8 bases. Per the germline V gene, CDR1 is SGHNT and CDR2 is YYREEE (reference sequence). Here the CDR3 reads CASSLLQSNYGYTF. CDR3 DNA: TGTGCCAGCAGCTTGCTCCAGAGTAACTATGGCTACACCTTC. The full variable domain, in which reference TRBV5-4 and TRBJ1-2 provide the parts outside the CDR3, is ETGVTQSPTHLIKTRGQQVTLRCSSQSGHNTVSWYQQALGQGPQFIFQYYREEENGRGNFPPRFSGLQFPNYSSELNVNALELDDSALYLCASSLLQSNYGYTFGSGTRLTVV.

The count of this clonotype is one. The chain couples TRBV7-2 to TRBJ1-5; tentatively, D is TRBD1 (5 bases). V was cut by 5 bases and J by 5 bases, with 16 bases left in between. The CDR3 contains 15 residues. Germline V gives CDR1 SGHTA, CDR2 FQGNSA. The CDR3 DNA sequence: TGTGCCAGCAGCCCGACCCCGGGGCCGCATCAGCCCCAGCATTTT. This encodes CASSPTPGPHQPQHF.

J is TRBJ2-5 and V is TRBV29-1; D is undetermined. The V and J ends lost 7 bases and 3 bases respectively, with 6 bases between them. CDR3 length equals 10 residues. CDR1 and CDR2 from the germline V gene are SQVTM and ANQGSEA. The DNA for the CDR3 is TGCAGCGCCCGAGAAGAGACCCAGTACTTC. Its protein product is CSAREETQYF.

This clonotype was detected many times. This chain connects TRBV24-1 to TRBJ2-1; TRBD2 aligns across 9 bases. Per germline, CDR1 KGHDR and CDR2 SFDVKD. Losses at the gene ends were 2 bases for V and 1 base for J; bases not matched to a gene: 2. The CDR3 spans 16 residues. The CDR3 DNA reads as TGTGCCACCAGTGATTCTAGCGGGAAATCCTACAATGAGCAGTTCTTC. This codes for CATSDSSGKSYNEQFF.